Each of the 20 T cell receptor beta chains below was sequenced from the same sample in a study of cytomegalovirus exposure and HLA in healthy donors. PCR primers comprised 60 Vbeta and 13 Jbeta primers. Measured with immunoSEQ multiplex PCR; TCRdb has only the in-frame clones, and not every one. The profile shows 150,000 to 200,000 clones, around 82% of them singletons. Sequencing was carried out using PBMCs. Receptors were obtained from a boy under 18 in good health and CMV-seronegative.

The chain is built from TRBV6-4 and TRBJ2-7; no clear D gene. Germline V gene data show CDR1 as MRHNA and CDR2 as SNTAGT. With 5 bases removed from V and 0 bases from J, the gap between germline ends came to 17 bases. CDR3 size: 16 residues. The CDR3 region is CASSLVPQPFSYEQYF. The CDR3 DNA is TGTGCCAGCAGTCTAGTACCCCAACCTTTCTCCTACGAGCAGTACTTC.

This chain uses TRBV6-5 with TRBJ2-1, with unresolved D. This CDR3 comprises 15 residues. CDR1 MNHEY and CDR2 SVGAGI come from the germline V gene. The V end lost 0 bases, the J end lost 0 bases, and 6 bases lay between the germline ends. CDR3: CASSYSPGSYNEQFF. The CDR3 DNA reads as TGTGCCAGCAGTTACTCCCCGGGCTCCTACAATGAGCAGTTCTTC.

This clone is a singleton in its sample. V usage is TRBV14 and J usage is TRBJ2-1; TRBD1 matches at 9 bases. The CDR3 has 15 residues. CDR1 and CDR2 (germline): SGHDN, FVKESK. The V segment lost 3 bases and the J segment 9 bases; nucleotides outside the gene matches: 9. Written as DNA, the CDR3 is TGTGCCAGCAGCCACTTCCCGGGACAGGGAGGTGAGCAGTTCTTC. It translates to CASSHFPGQGGEQFF.

The rearrangement links TRBV15 to TRBJ2-5, with TRBD1 identical over 7 bases. The DNA end favors TRBJ2-7, so the J call may be wrong. The CDR3 contains 14 residues. Germline V gene lookup returns CDR1 LNHNV and CDR2 YYDKDF (reference sequence). The CDR3 DNA reads TGTGCCACCAGCAGAGATAGGGGGCAGTACGAGCAGTACTTC. Translation gives CATSRDRGQYEQYF.

The chain couples TRBV1 to TRBJ2-4; TRBD1, the table's D call, lacks a check against the DNA. TRBV1 is a pseudogene segment. The CDR3 totals 17 residues. CDR3 sequence (DNA): TGCACCAGCAGCCAAGATGAGGATGGACAGCTCAAAAACATTCAGTACTTC. This translates into CTSSQDEDGQLKNIQYF.

This rearrangement joins TRBV25-1 to TRBJ2-1; 11 positions match TRBD2. Germline CDR1 reads MGHDK; CDR2 reads SYGVNS. V lost 7 bases to trimming and J lost 9 bases; unmatched junction nucleotides: 5. This CDR3 region has 13 residues. The CDR3: CASTGLAGGEQFF. CDR3 nucleotide sequence: TGTGCCAGCACAGGTCTAGCGGGAGGTGAGCAGTTCTTC.

The chain joins TRBV15 to TRBJ2-5; D gene ambiguous. The CDR3 has 14 amino acids. The V gene's germline CDR1 is LNHNV and CDR2 YYDKDF (reference sequence). The germline V and J ends were trimmed by 0 bases and 3 bases, with 8 bases remaining between them. CDR3 bases: TGTGCCACCAGCAGAGATCCCGTCGAAGAGACCCAGTACTTC. Its protein product is CATSRDPVEETQYF.

V gene TRBV5-1 combines with J gene TRBJ2-3; 12 bases are shared with TRBD2. CDR3 length: 16 amino acids. Germline CDR1 reads SGHRS; CDR2 reads YFSETQ. Losses at the gene ends were 1 base for V and 9 bases for J; bases not matched to a gene: 9. CDR3 loop: CASSLSPSGGAETQYF. The CDR3 DNA reads as TGCGCCAGCAGCTTGTCCCCTAGCGGGGGGGCCGAAACGCAGTATTTT.

The rearrangement links TRBV12-5 to TRBJ2-1; D is perhaps TRBD1 (6 bases). Germline V gene data show CDR1 as LGHNT and CDR2 as FRNRAP. The V end was cut by 3 bases, the J end by 12 bases, with 9 bases between. The CDR3 has 11 residues. In DNA, the CDR3 is TGTGCTAGTGGTTTAAACAGGGTGCAGTTCTTC. It is translated as CASGLNRVQFF. Full variable domain (outside the CDR3, taken from reference TRBV12-5 and TRBJ2-1): DARVTQTPRHKVTEMGQEVTMRCQPILGHNTVFWYRQTMMQGLELLAYFRNRAPLDDSGMPKDRFSAEMPDATLATLKIQPSEPRDSAVYFCASGLNRVQFFGPGTRLTVL.

J is TRBJ1-1 and V is TRBV7-3; no firm D call. The ends were cut back, 2 bases at V and 0 bases at J, with 7 bases in the middle. Germline CDR1 is SGHTA and CDR2 is FQGTGA. The CDR3 contains 14 residues. The CDR3 region has the DNA TGTGCCAGCAGCTTAGGTGGGCTGAACACTGAAGCTTTCTTT. Residues: CASSLGGLNTEAFF.

The rearrangement links TRBV6-5 to TRBJ1-2; the D gene is possibly TRBD1 (6 bases). The CDR3 loop spans 14 amino acids. The V gene's germline CDR1 is MNHEY and CDR2 SVGAGI. Trimming stripped 0 bases from V and 6 bases from J, with 11 bases between. The CDR3 DNA follows: TGTGCCAGCAGTTACTCGGGCAGGGGCGATGGCTACACCTTC. It is translated as CASSYSGRGDGYTF.

The J gene is TRBJ2-1, the V gene TRBV29-1, with 9 bases lining up with TRBD2. Germline V gives CDR1 SQVTM, CDR2 ANQGSEA. The CDR3 extends over 15 amino acids. For the CDR3, the DNA is TGCACCGGAGCGGGAGGTTTAATTACCTACAATGAGCAGTTCTTC. Translation: CTGAGGLITYNEQFF.

The CDR3: CASSPRGRAYGYTF. The CDR3 nucleotides are TGTGCCAGCAGCCCGAGGGGGCGCGCCTATGGCTACACCTTC. V usage is TRBV27 and J usage is TRBJ1-2, with 7 bases lining up with TRBD1. The V gene end was trimmed by 6 bases and the J gene end by 4 bases; junction bases not matched to a gene: 8. CDR3 length equals 14 residues. The germline gives CDR1 MNHEY, CDR2 SMNVEV (reference sequence).

The gene calls are TRBV29-1 and TRBJ2-1, with 9 bases identical to TRBD2. V lost 0 bases, J lost 0 bases, and 6 bases stayed unmatched. Per the germline V gene, CDR1 is SQVTM and CDR2 is ANQGSEA. The CDR3 covers 17 residues. CDR3 amino acids: CSVEDLMGLASYNEQFF. CDR3 coding DNA: TGCAGCGTTGAAGATCTAATGGGACTAGCCTCCTACAATGAGCAGTTCTTC.

The V and J genes are TRBV5-4 and TRBJ2-7; maybe TRBD2 (6 bases). Germline V gives CDR1 SGHNT, CDR2 YYREEE (reference sequence). The V end lost 4 bases, the J end lost 6 bases, and 26 bases lay between the germline ends. The CDR3 sequence is 17 residues long. The CDR3 nucleotides are TGTGCCAGCAGCCCGGAACCCCTAGGAGGGGTGACGGGCGAGCAGTACTTC. This codes for CASSPEPLGGVTGEQYF.

V is TRBV28 and J is TRBJ2-5; TRBD2 matches 13 bases. V lost 7 bases and J lost 0; bases outside the gene matches: 20. The CDR3 is 21 amino acids. Germline V gene data show CDR1 as MDHEN and CDR2 as SYDVKM. Written as DNA, the CDR3 is TGTGCCAGCAACGGGGACAGGAGACACGGACTAGCGGGGGTCTACCAAGAGACCCAGTACTTC. Encoded protein: CASNGDRRHGLAGVYQETQYF.

CDR3: CASSLLGLGSNQPQHF. The CDR3 DNA reads TGTGCCAGCAGTTTATTGGGGCTAGGGAGCAATCAGCCCCAGCATTTT. The rearrangement links TRBV27 to TRBJ1-5, with D possibly being TRBD1 (5 bases). V was trimmed by 1 base and J by 1 base, leaving 11 bases between them. Per the germline V gene, CDR1 is MNHEY and CDR2 is SMNVEV (reference sequence). The CDR3 consists of 16 residues.

The genes are TRBV11-2 and TRBJ1-1; no definite D call. Germline values: CDR1 SGHAT, CDR2 FQNNGV. CDR3 size: 15 residues. The V and J ends lost 3 bases and 1 base respectively, with 12 bases between them. DNA of the CDR3: TGTGCCAGCAGCTTTTTTTCCCGTCGGAACACTGAAGCTTTCTTT. Amino acids: CASSFFSRRNTEAFF.

The chain has TRBV6-6 and TRBJ2-2; TRBD1 aligns across 12 bases. V gave up 7 bases and J gave up 4 bases; unmatched junction bases: 7. Germline CDR1 reads MNHNY; CDR2 reads SVGAGI (reference sequence). The CDR3 covers 16 residues. The DNA of the CDR3 is TGTGCCAGCAATCCGGGACAGGGGGCTGGCACCGGGGAGCTGTTTTTT. It specifies CASNPGQGAGTGELFF.

The chain links TRBV30 to TRBJ1-5; D gene unclear. Germline V gene lookup returns CDR1 GTSNPN and CDR2 SVGIG (reference sequence). The CDR3 sequence is 13 residues long. Between the trimmed V and J ends, which lost 0 bases and 5 bases, there was a span of 8 bases. The chain's CDR3 is CAWSVSGHQPQHF. As DNA, the CDR3 is TGTGCCTGGAGTGTATCAGGTCATCAGCCCCAGCATTTT.